A selection of T cell receptor beta chains follows, all from one sample in a study of blood T cell repertoires in COVID-19. Only in-frame clones appear in the TCRdb table, and some are missing; sequencing was by immunoSEQ multiplex PCR. Among about 83,000 clones, around 90% were seen once, and the ten largest hold roughly 3.1%. The sample comprised peripheral blood. The receptors come from a woman in her forties or fifties with active or convalescent COVID-19. The CDR3 runs from the conserved cysteine through the conserved F or W. The D gene is left open where the match is weak. Expanded clones get a size class; other rows say once, few or many, or leave the size out.

j_gene,v_gene,abundance,d_gene,CDR3aa,CDR3nt
TRBJ1-2,TRBV11-2,.,.,CASSYGQLYGYTF,TGTGCCAGCAGCTACGGACAGCTCTATGGCTACACCTTC
TRBJ1-4,TRBV15,.,TRBD1,CATSRADRDEKLFF,TGTGCCACCAGCAGAGCCGACAGGGATGAAAAACTGTTTTTT
TRBJ1-2,TRBV4-2,.,TRBD1,CASSPSDRADYGYTF,TGTGCCAGCAGCCCCTCGGACAGGGCGGACTATGGCTACACCTTC
TRBJ1-2,TRBV30,.,.,CAWANVGGYGYTF,TGTGCCTGGGCAAATGTCGGGGGCTATGGCTACACCTTC
TRBJ1-4,TRBV7-2,.,.,CASSLSRDEKLFF,TGTGCCAGCAGCTTAAGCAGGGATGAAAAACTGTTTTTT
TRBJ2-7,TRBV6-1,.,.,CASSEAEQGHNEQYF,TGTGCCAGCAGTGAAGCTGAACAGGGTCACAACGAGCAGTACTTC
TRBJ1-6,TRBV10-3,.,.,CAISEGQVNSPLHF,TGTGCCATCAGTGAGGGGCAGGTAAATTCACCCCTCCACTTT
TRBJ2-4,TRBV6-2/TRBV6-3,.,TRBD2,CASSYGGVSKNIQYF,TGTGCCAGCAGTTACGGGGGGGTTTCCAAAAACATTCAGTACTTC
TRBJ2-7,TRBV6-6,.,TRBD1,CASSKGQGVVDEQYF,TGTGCCAGCAGTAAGGGACAGGGGGTAGTCGACGAGCAGTACTTC
TRBJ1-2,TRBV30,.,TRBD1,CAGHPDRGSRTSYGYTF,TGTGCCGGCCACCCGGACAGGGGCTCGCGTACGTCCTATGGCTACACCTTC
TRBJ1-6,TRBV27,.,TRBD1,CASSTWTGKGVSPLHF,TGTGCCAGCAGTACTTGGACAGGGAAAGGGGTTTCACCCCTCCACTTT
TRBJ1-5,TRBV18,.,.,CASSQHRDQPQHF,TGTGCCAGCTCACAACACAGGGATCAGCCCCAGCATTTT
TRBJ1-3,TRBV7-9,.,.,CASMEAAGNTIYF,TGTGCCAGCATGGAGGCAGCTGGAAACACCATATATTTT
TRBJ1-2,TRBV10-3,.,TRBD1,CAIAGQGNYGYTF,TGTGCCATTGCGGGACAGGGTAACTATGGCTACACCTTC
TRBJ2-3,TRBV5-1,.,.,CASSSGERTDTQYF,TGCGCCAGCAGCTCAGGGGAACGCACAGATACGCAGTATTTT
TRBJ1-2,TRBV6-1,.,TRBD1,CASTTGQGNYGYTF,TGTGCCAGCACCACAGGACAGGGGAACTATGGCTACACCTTC
TRBJ2-2,TRBV6-4,.,.,CASSRGETGELFF,TGTGCCAGCAGCAGGGGGGAAACCGGGGAGCTGTTTTTT
TRBJ2-1,TRBV15,.,TRBD2,CATSRDPAGTNEQFF,TGTGCCACCAGCAGAGACCCAGCGGGGACGAATGAGCAGTTCTTC
TRBJ1-1,TRBV7-3,once,.,CASSFTGQNTEAFF,TGTGCCAGCAGCTTTACAGGGCAGAACACTGAAGCTTTCTTT
TRBJ2-2,TRBV6-5,once,.,CASSYYRDTGELFF,TGTGCCAGCAGTTACTACCGGGACACCGGGGAGCTGTTTTTT
TRBJ1-4,TRBV27,.,.,CASSLKGGGSNEKLFF,TGTGCCAGCAGTTTAAAAGGGGGGGGTTCTAATGAAAAACTGTTTTTT
TRBJ1-5,TRBV6-8,.,TRBD1,CARQGPAPQHF,TGTGCCAGACAGGGGCCCGCGCCCCAGCATTTT
TRBJ1-6,TRBV9,.,.,CASSVAVRGGTYNSPLHF,TGTGCCAGCAGCGTAGCTGTGAGGGGAGGTACCTATAATTCACCCCTCCACTTT
TRBJ2-1,TRBV6-2/TRBV6-3,.,.,CASSTPKRVNEQFF,TGTGCCAGCAGCACACCGAAGAGGGTAAATGAGCAGTTCTTC